What follows are 9 T cell receptor beta chains derived from one specimen sequenced in a study of CD8 T cells in Susac syndrome. The authors reverse transcribed roughly 0.5 to 1 ug RNA with random hexamers. TCRdb fed the immunoSEQ multiplex PCR reads into MiXCR, producing one record per CDR3 protein. This table holds 160,000 or so distinct CDR3 sequences, around 94% found once. The sequenced sample consisted of CD4+ T cells from PBMCs. Receptor source: a human donor with multiple sclerosis.

The chain combines TRBV30 with TRBJ2-1; D unclear. Germline V gene sequence: CDR1 GTSNPN, CDR2 SVGIG (reference sequence). Between the trimmed V and J ends, which lost 3 bases and 3 bases, there was a span of 6 bases. The CDR3 has 12 amino acids. The CDR3 nucleotides read TGTGCCTGGAGCAAGGGCTACAATGAGCAGTTCTTC. As protein: CAWSKGYNEQFF.

This clonotype was seen a single time. This rearrangement joins TRBV20-1 to TRBJ2-7; TRBD2 matches at 14 bases. CDR3 length equals 14 residues. The V and J ends lost 4 bases and 4 bases, in that order; junction bases with no gene match: 3. Germline loops: CDR1 DFQATT, CDR2 SNEGSKA (reference sequence). The CDR3 nucleotides are TGCAGTGCTACCCGGACTAGCGGGAGGTACGAGCAGTACTTC. Its translation is CSATRTSGRYEQYF.

The chain combines TRBV7-2 with TRBJ1-1; the D is unclear. The V gene lost 5 bases and the J gene lost 1 base, with 8 bases spanning the gap. CDR3 length: 13 amino acids. Germline V lookup: CDR1 SGHTA, CDR2 FQGNSA. The DNA of the CDR3 is TGTGCCAGCAGCATGCTGACGAACACTGAAGCTTTCTTT. Translated: CASSMLTNTEAFF.

The J gene is TRBJ2-3, the V gene TRBV20-1, with 7 bases matching TRBD2. CDR3 length equals 15 residues. Germline CDR1 is DFQATT and CDR2 is SNEGSKA (reference sequence). The V segment lost 6 bases and the J segment 1 base; nucleotides outside the gene matches: 10. CDR3: CSAHGGLAGTDTQYF. The CDR3 DNA sequence: TGCAGTGCCCACGGTGGGCTAGCGGGCACAGATACGCAGTATTTT.

This chain joins TRBV27 and TRBJ2-2; possibly TRBD1 or TRBD2 for D (5 bases each). This CDR3 spans 17 amino acids. Trimming removed 2 bases at V and 1 base at J, with 14 bases between. CDR1 is MNHEY and CDR2 is SMNVEV in the germline V gene (reference sequence). The CDR3 spells CASSLRPGTVNTGELFF. The CDR3 region has the DNA TGTGCCAGCAGTTTACGGCCTGGGACGGTGAACACCGGGGAGCTGTTTTTT.

The J gene is TRBJ2-1, the V gene TRBV5-1; 12 nucleotides match TRBD2. V was clipped by 2 bases and J by 4 bases; unmatched bases: 7. Germline CDR1 SGHRS, CDR2 YFSETQ. This CDR3 spans 17 amino acids. The CDR3 sequence: CASSFGLAGLEYNEQFF. Here the CDR3 DNA reads TGCGCCAGCAGCTTCGGACTAGCGGGGTTAGAGTACAATGAGCAGTTCTTC.

This sequence joins TRBV12-3 or TRBV12-4 and TRBJ2-5, with 8 positions matching TRBD1. The CDR3 runs 13 residues. V dropped 5 bases and J dropped 5; count of bases not matched to a gene: 4. The CDR3 coding sequence is TGTGCCAGCAGTCAGGGGGCCTGGGAGACCCAGTACTTC. This gives the protein CASSQGAWETQYF.

The rearrangement joins TRBV28 to TRBJ2-7, with 10 bases lining up with TRBD2. The CDR3 extends over 14 amino acids. CDR1 is MDHEN and CDR2 is SYDVKM in the germline V gene. With V trimmed by 7 bases and J by 6 bases, 9 bases remained unmatched. The CDR3 spells CASIRAGGLGEQYF. The DNA of the CDR3 is TGTGCCAGCATACGAGCGGGAGGGTTAGGCGAGCAGTACTTC.

CDR3 nucleotides: TGCAGTGCTAGAGACGACTATAGAGGGGGGACCCAGTACTTC. As protein: CSARDDYRGGTQYF. The chain joins TRBV20-1 to TRBJ2-5; a weak D match, TRBD1 (6 bases). V gave up 0 bases and J gave up 7 bases, with 15 bases separating them. Germline V CDR1 and CDR2: DFQATT, SNEGSKA (reference sequence). The CDR3 has 14 residues.